Listed below are T cell receptor beta chains from one sample, sequenced in a study of CD8 T cells in Susac syndrome. MiXCR was run by TCRdb on the immunoSEQ multiplex PCR reads, yielding one entry per CDR3 protein. The sample contains roughly 110,000 distinct CDR3 sequences, just under 95% of which appear only once. The sample taken for sequencing was CD8+ T cells from PBMCs. The receptors were gathered from a human donor in good health. Each CDR3 is given with its conserved first and last residue. Fields, in order: CDR3 protein, CDR3 DNA, J gene, clone size, CDR3 length, D gene, V gene. D genes are given only for firm matches. The size field is filled for only some rows; it gives once, few, many or a size class.

CDR3 protein: CAVGGTEAFF; CDR3 DNA: TGTGCCGTGGGGGGTACTGAAGCTTTCTTT; J gene: TRBJ1-1; clone size: NA; CDR3 length: 10; D gene: NA; V gene: TRBV19
CDR3 protein: CASSRGGRGGYGYTF; CDR3 DNA: TGTGCCAGCAGCCGGGGAGGGCGAGGCGGCTATGGCTACACCTTC; J gene: TRBJ1-2; clone size: NA; CDR3 length: 15; D gene: NA; V gene: TRBV13
CDR3 protein: CASKAAAEAFF; CDR3 DNA: TGTGCCAGCAAGGCAGCCGCTGAAGCTTTCTTT; J gene: TRBJ1-1; clone size: NA; CDR3 length: 11; D gene: NA; V gene: TRBV6-6
CDR3 protein: CASRPSGVHEQYF; CDR3 DNA: TGTGCCAGCAGACCCTCAGGGGTCCACGAGCAGTACTTC; J gene: TRBJ2-7; clone size: NA; CDR3 length: 13; D gene: NA; V gene: TRBV12-3/TRBV12-4
CDR3 protein: CASSVLGYNEQFF; CDR3 DNA: TGTGCCAGCAGCGTCCTGGGGTACAATGAGCAGTTCTTC; J gene: TRBJ2-1; clone size: NA; CDR3 length: 13; D gene: NA; V gene: TRBV7-3
CDR3 protein: CSARAPGTGGLWYLGEQYF; CDR3 DNA: TGCAGTGCTAGAGCGCCCGGAACAGGGGGTCTCTGGTATCTTGGCGAGCAGTACTTC; J gene: TRBJ2-7; clone size: NA; CDR3 length: 19; D gene: TRBD1; V gene: TRBV20-1
CDR3 protein: CASSLDRVSYNEQFF; CDR3 DNA: TGTGCCAGCAGCCTTGACAGGGTCTCCTACAATGAGCAGTTCTTC; J gene: TRBJ2-1; clone size: NA; CDR3 length: 15; D gene: TRBD1; V gene: TRBV7-3
CDR3 protein: CASKQRGTDTQYF; CDR3 DNA: TGTGCCAGCAAGCAACGCGGGACAGATACGCAGTATTTT; J gene: TRBJ2-3; clone size: NA; CDR3 length: 13; D gene: NA; V gene: TRBV2
CDR3 protein: CASSQGLGVGTGELFF; CDR3 DNA: TGCGCCAGCAGCCAAGGGCTCGGGGTTGGGACCGGGGAGCTGTTTTTT; J gene: TRBJ2-2; clone size: NA; CDR3 length: 16; D gene: NA; V gene: TRBV4-3
CDR3 protein: CASREGFYEQYF; CDR3 DNA: TGTGCCAGCAGGGAGGGATTCTACGAGCAGTACTTC; J gene: TRBJ2-7; clone size: few; CDR3 length: 12; D gene: NA; V gene: TRBV2
CDR3 protein: CASGLLHTDTQYF; CDR3 DNA: TGTGCTAGTGGTTTGTTACACACAGATACGCAGTATTTT; J gene: TRBJ2-3; clone size: NA; CDR3 length: 13; D gene: NA; V gene: TRBV12-5
CDR3 protein: CASSQEEQGDSGANVLTF; CDR3 DNA: TGTGCCAGCAGCCAAGAGGAACAGGGGGACTCTGGGGCCAACGTCCTGACTTTC; J gene: TRBJ2-6; clone size: NA; CDR3 length: 18; D gene: TRBD1; V gene: TRBV3-1
CDR3 protein: CSVQFRGPEAFF; CDR3 DNA: TGCAGCGTTCAGTTCAGGGGACCTGAAGCTTTCTTT; J gene: TRBJ1-1; clone size: NA; CDR3 length: 12; D gene: NA; V gene: TRBV29-1
CDR3 protein: CSALGTGGHNQPQHF; CDR3 DNA: TGCAGTGCCCTGGGAACAGGGGGACACAATCAGCCCCAGCATTTT; J gene: TRBJ1-5; clone size: NA; CDR3 length: 15; D gene: TRBD1; V gene: TRBV20-1
CDR3 protein: CSVPRGLSSYEQYF; CDR3 DNA: TGCAGCGTGCCTCGGGGGTTGAGCTCCTACGAGCAGTACTTC; J gene: TRBJ2-7; clone size: NA; CDR3 length: 14; D gene: NA; V gene: TRBV29-1
CDR3 protein: CASSPHRTDTQYF; CDR3 DNA: TGTGCCAGCAGCCCTCACCGAACAGATACGCAGTATTTT; J gene: TRBJ2-3; clone size: NA; CDR3 length: 13; D gene: NA; V gene: TRBV13
CDR3 protein: CASSLNREHYGYTF; CDR3 DNA: TGCGCCAGCAGCCTCAACCGGGAGCACTATGGCTACACCTTC; J gene: TRBJ1-2; clone size: NA; CDR3 length: 14; D gene: NA; V gene: TRBV4-3
CDR3 protein: CSARWGSGQGRDEQYF; CDR3 DNA: TGCAGTGCTAGATGGGGCTCGGGACAGGGTCGCGACGAGCAGTACTTC; J gene: TRBJ2-7; clone size: NA; CDR3 length: 16; D gene: TRBD1; V gene: TRBV20-1
CDR3 protein: CASSSSGGGIRNQPQHF; CDR3 DNA: TGTGCCAGCAGCTCAAGCGGGGGGGGTATTCGCAATCAGCCCCAGCATTTT; J gene: TRBJ1-5; clone size: NA; CDR3 length: 17; D gene: NA; V gene: TRBV7-9
CDR3 protein: CASSYQTGHDYLEAFF; CDR3 DNA: TGTGCCAGCAGCTACCAAACGGGGCACGACTACCTTGAAGCTTTCTTT; J gene: TRBJ1-1; clone size: NA; CDR3 length: 16; D gene: NA; V gene: TRBV6-2/TRBV6-3
CDR3 protein: CSVVGGDRVAEAFF; CDR3 DNA: TGCAGCGTTGTAGGCGGGGACAGGGTGGCTGAAGCTTTCTTT; J gene: TRBJ1-1; clone size: NA; CDR3 length: 14; D gene: TRBD1; V gene: TRBV29-1
CDR3 protein: CASSLVLGYEQYF; CDR3 DNA: TGTGCCAGCAGCTTAGTTTTAGGGTACGAGCAGTACTTC; J gene: TRBJ2-7; clone size: NA; CDR3 length: 13; D gene: NA; V gene: TRBV7-2
CDR3 protein: CASSPGLATSDEQFF; CDR3 DNA: TGTGCCAGCAGCCCGGGACTAGCGACGTCCGATGAGCAGTTCTTC; J gene: TRBJ2-1; clone size: NA; CDR3 length: 15; D gene: TRBD2; V gene: TRBV2
CDR3 protein: CASSLEGVQLFF; CDR3 DNA: TGTGCCAGCAGCTTAGAGGGGGTACAACTGTTTTTT; J gene: TRBJ1-4; clone size: NA; CDR3 length: 12; D gene: NA; V gene: TRBV11-2
CDR3 protein: CASSVALAGGRSTDTQYF; CDR3 DNA: TGTGCCAGTAGTGTGGCCTTAGCGGGAGGGAGAAGCACAGATACGCAGTATTTT; J gene: TRBJ2-3; clone size: NA; CDR3 length: 18; D gene: TRBD2; V gene: TRBV19
CDR3 protein: CSARDRSAGANTQYF; CDR3 DNA: TGCAGTGCTAGAGATCGTTCGGCAGGGGCAAATACGCAGTATTTT; J gene: TRBJ2-3; clone size: once; CDR3 length: 15; D gene: NA; V gene: TRBV20-1
CDR3 protein: CASSGRQGAYEQYF; CDR3 DNA: TGCGCCAGCAGCGGGAGGCAGGGGGCCTACGAGCAGTACTTC; J gene: TRBJ2-7; clone size: NA; CDR3 length: 14; D gene: NA; V gene: TRBV5-1
CDR3 protein: CATSRELGGQFF; CDR3 DNA: TGTGCCACCAGCAGAGAGCTCGGCGGGCAGTTCTTC; J gene: TRBJ2-1; clone size: NA; CDR3 length: 12; D gene: NA; V gene: TRBV15
CDR3 protein: CSVGASSYEQYF; CDR3 DNA: TGCAGCGTTGGTGCCAGTAGCTACGAGCAGTACTTC; J gene: TRBJ2-7; clone size: NA; CDR3 length: 12; D gene: NA; V gene: TRBV29-1
CDR3 protein: CASSRREGADTQYF; CDR3 DNA: TGTGCCAGCAGCCGACGAGAGGGTGCAGATACGCAGTATTTT; J gene: TRBJ2-3; clone size: NA; CDR3 length: 14; D gene: NA; V gene: TRBV3-1
CDR3 protein: CASSLENRGRGWGYTF; CDR3 DNA: TGTGCCAGCAGCTTAGAGAACAGGGGGCGCGGATGGGGCTACACCTTC; J gene: TRBJ1-2; clone size: NA; CDR3 length: 16; D gene: TRBD1; V gene: TRBV7-8
CDR3 protein: CASSSGQGEYRYTF; CDR3 DNA: TGTGCCAGCAGCTCAGGACAGGGGGAATATCGCTACACCTTC; J gene: TRBJ1-2; clone size: NA; CDR3 length: 14; D gene: TRBD1; V gene: TRBV7-6
CDR3 protein: CASSQGTSRDYEQYF; CDR3 DNA: TGTGCCAGCAGCCAGGGGACTAGCCGCGACTACGAGCAGTACTTC; J gene: TRBJ2-7; clone size: NA; CDR3 length: 15; D gene: TRBD2; V gene: TRBV4-2
CDR3 protein: CASSASGGGAEKLFF; CDR3 DNA: TGTGCCAGCAGTGCCTCGGGTGGCGGAGCGGAAAAACTGTTTTTT; J gene: TRBJ1-4; clone size: once; CDR3 length: 15; D gene: NA; V gene: TRBV25-1
CDR3 protein: CASSHRDTEAFF; CDR3 DNA: TGTGCCAGTAGTCACAGGGACACTGAAGCTTTCTTT; J gene: TRBJ1-1; clone size: NA; CDR3 length: 12; D gene: NA; V gene: TRBV19
CDR3 protein: CASTESPVAGEAFF; CDR3 DNA: TGTGCCAGTACGGAATCCCCCGTGGCCGGTGAAGCTTTCTTT; J gene: TRBJ1-1; clone size: NA; CDR3 length: 14; D gene: NA; V gene: TRBV19
CDR3 protein: CAAYGSLDGYTF; CDR3 DNA: TGTGCCGCCTACGGGTCCCTCGATGGCTACACCTTC; J gene: TRBJ1-2; clone size: NA; CDR3 length: 12; D gene: NA; V gene: TRBV27
CDR3 protein: CAWSYSRGAWTYEQYF; CDR3 DNA: TGTGCCTGGAGCTACTCCAGGGGGGCTTGGACCTACGAGCAGTACTTC; J gene: TRBJ2-7; clone size: once; CDR3 length: 16; D gene: NA; V gene: TRBV30
CDR3 protein: CSISGVAEAFF; CDR3 DNA: TGCAGCATCTCCGGGGTAGCTGAAGCTTTCTTT; J gene: TRBJ1-1; clone size: NA; CDR3 length: 11; D gene: NA; V gene: TRBV29-1
CDR3 protein: CASSSRQGGNEQFF; CDR3 DNA: TGTGCCAGCAGTTCCCGACAGGGGGGGAATGAGCAGTTCTTC; J gene: TRBJ2-1; clone size: NA; CDR3 length: 14; D gene: TRBD1; V gene: TRBV12-3/TRBV12-4
CDR3 protein: CASSYSSSRGTEAFF; CDR3 DNA: TGTGCCAGCAGTTACTCGTCTTCTCGGGGCACTGAAGCTTTCTTT; J gene: TRBJ1-1; clone size: NA; CDR3 length: 15; D gene: NA; V gene: TRBV6-2/TRBV6-3
CDR3 protein: CASNPGRNEQYF; CDR3 DNA: TGCGCCAGCAACCCCGGCCGGAACGAGCAGTACTTC; J gene: TRBJ2-7; clone size: NA; CDR3 length: 12; D gene: NA; V gene: TRBV5-1